This T cell receptor beta chain emerged from a study of CD8 T cells in Susac syndrome. Looked up from germline, CDR1 is LGHNA and CDR2 is YNFKEQ. Trimming took 1 base from V and 8 from J, leaving 14 bases between them. The CDR3 totals 14 residues. A quantity of roughly 0.5 to 1 ug RNA underwent reverse transcription using random hexamers. Across 54 Vbeta and 13 Jbeta, TCR beta CDR3 was amplified with immunoSEQ multiplex PCR. MiXCR was run by TCRdb on the immunoSEQ multiplex PCR reads, yielding one entry per CDR3 protein. The sample has 250,000 to 300,000 distinct CDR3 sequences; about 88% are singletons.

This TCR derives from a human donor with multiple sclerosis. Material for sequencing was CD8+ T cells from PBMCs. The V gene is TRBV4-2, the J gene TRBJ1-2, with unresolved D. This CDR3 reads CASSQGWEGRGYTF. In DNA form, the CDR3 reads TGTGCCAGCAGCCAAGGATGGGAGGGTCGGGGCTACACCTTC.